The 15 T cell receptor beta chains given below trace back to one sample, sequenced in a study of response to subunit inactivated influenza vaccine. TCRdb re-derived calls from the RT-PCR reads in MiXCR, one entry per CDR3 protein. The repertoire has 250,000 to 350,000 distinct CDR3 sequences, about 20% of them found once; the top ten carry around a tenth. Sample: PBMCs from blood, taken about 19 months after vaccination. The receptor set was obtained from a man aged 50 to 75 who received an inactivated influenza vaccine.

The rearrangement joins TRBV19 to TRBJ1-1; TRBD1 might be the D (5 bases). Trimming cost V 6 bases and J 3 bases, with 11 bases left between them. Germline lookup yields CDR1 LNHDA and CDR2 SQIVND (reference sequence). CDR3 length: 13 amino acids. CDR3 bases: TGTGCCAGTAGCGGGGCGGGTGACACTGAAGCTTTCTTT. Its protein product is CASSGAGDTEAFF.

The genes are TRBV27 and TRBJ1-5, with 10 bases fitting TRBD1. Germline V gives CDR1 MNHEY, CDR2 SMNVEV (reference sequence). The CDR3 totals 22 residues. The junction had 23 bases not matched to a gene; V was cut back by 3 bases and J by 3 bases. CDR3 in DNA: TGTGCCAGCAGTTTTAGGTCCCTGCTCTGGGACAGGGGTCGAGGGGCCAATCAGCCCCAGCATTTT. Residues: CASSFRSLLWDRGRGANQPQHF.

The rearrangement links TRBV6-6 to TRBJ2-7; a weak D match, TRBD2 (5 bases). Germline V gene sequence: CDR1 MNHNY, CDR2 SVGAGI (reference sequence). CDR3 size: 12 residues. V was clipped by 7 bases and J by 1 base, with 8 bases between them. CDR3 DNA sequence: TGTGCCAGCAAGTCGGGGTCCTACGAGCAGTACTTC. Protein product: CASKSGSYEQYF.

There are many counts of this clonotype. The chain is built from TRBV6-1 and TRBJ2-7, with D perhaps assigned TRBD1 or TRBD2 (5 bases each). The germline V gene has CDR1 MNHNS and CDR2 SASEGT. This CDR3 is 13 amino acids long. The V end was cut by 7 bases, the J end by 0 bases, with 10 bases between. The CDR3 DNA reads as TGTGCCAGCACGGGGCGGAACTCCTACGAGCAGTACTTC. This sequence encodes CASTGRNSYEQYF.

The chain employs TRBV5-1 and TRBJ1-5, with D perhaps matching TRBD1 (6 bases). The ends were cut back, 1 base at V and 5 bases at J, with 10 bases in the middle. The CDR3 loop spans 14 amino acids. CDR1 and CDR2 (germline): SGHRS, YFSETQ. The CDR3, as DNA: TGCGCCAGCAGCTTGCGGGCAGGGGATCAGCCCCAGCATTTT. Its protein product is CASSLRAGDQPQHF.

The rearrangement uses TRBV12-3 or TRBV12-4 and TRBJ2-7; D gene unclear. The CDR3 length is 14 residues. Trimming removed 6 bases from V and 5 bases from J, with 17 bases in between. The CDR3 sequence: CASSSSGARNEQYF. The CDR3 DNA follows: TGTGCCAGCAGCTCCTCAGGTGCGCGGAACGAGCAGTACTTC.

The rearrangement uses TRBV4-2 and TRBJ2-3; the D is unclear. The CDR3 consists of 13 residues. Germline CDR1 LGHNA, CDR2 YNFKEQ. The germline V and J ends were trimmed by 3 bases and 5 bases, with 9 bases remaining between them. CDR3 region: CASSHFLVDTQYF. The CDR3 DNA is TGTGCCAGCAGCCATTTCCTGGTAGATACGCAGTATTTT.

In nucleotides, the CDR3 is TGTGCCAGCAGTCCCGGGGAGAGTGGCTACACCTTC. Residues: CASSPGESGYTF. V gene TRBV6-5 combines with J gene TRBJ1-2; D unclear. Trimming shortened V by 5 bases and J by 7 bases, and 11 bases separated the two germline ends. The germline V gene has CDR1 MNHEY and CDR2 SVGAGI. CDR3 length: 12 residues.

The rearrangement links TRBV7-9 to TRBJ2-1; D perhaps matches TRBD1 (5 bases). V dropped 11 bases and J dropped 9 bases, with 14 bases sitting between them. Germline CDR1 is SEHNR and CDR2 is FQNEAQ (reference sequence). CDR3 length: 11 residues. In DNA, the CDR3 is TGTGCCTCTCGGTTGCAGGGTGAGCAGTTCTTC. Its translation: CASRLQGEQFF.

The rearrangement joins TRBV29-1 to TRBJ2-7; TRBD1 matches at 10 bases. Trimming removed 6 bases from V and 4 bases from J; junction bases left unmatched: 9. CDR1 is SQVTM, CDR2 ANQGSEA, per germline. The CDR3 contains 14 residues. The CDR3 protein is CSVCETGGPYEQYF. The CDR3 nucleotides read TGCAGCGTCTGCGAGACAGGGGGCCCTTACGAGCAGTACTTC.

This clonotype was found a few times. The CDR3 DNA sequence: TGTGCCAGCAGTTACTCGTCGGGGGGGTCTGGCTACACCTTC. Its protein product is CASSYSSGGSGYTF. The V and J genes are TRBV6-5 and TRBJ1-2; the D gene is possibly TRBD1 (5 bases). This CDR3 is built from 14 residues. CDR1 and CDR2 (germline): MNHEY, SVGAGI. V lost 0 bases, J lost 7 bases, and 12 bases lay in between.

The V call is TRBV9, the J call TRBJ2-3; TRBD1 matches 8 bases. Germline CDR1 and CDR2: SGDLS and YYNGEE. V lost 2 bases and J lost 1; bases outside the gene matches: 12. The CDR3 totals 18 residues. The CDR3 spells CASSVKTSGGAGTDTQYF. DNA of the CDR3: TGTGCCAGCAGCGTCAAAACCTCAGGGGGCGCGGGCACAGATACGCAGTATTTT.

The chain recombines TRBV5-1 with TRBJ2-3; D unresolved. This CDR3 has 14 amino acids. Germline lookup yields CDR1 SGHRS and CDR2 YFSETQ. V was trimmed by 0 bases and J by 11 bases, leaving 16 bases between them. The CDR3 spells CASSLGNALPRQYF. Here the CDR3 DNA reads TGCGCCAGCAGCTTGGGAAACGCTTTACCGAGGCAGTATTTT.

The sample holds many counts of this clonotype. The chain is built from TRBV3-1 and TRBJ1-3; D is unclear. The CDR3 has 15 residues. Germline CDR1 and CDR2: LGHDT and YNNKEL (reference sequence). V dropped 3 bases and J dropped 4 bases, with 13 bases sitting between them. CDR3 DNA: TGTGCCAGCAGCCAGGGAACAGTCGCGGGAAACACCATATATTTT. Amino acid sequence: CASSQGTVAGNTIYF.

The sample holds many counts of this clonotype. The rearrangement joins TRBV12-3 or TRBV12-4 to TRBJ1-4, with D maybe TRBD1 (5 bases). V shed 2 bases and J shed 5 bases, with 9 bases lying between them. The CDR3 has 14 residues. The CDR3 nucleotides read TGTGCCAGCAGTTTACATGGGGCGAATGAAAAACTGTTTTTT. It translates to CASSLHGANEKLFF.